This T cell receptor beta chain was identified during a study of blood T cell repertoires in COVID-19. Study-wide context: Acute and convalescent COVID-19 specimens originated in the United States, Italy and Spain. In each case, the material was cDNA or gDNA derived from T cells, B-cell-depleted T cells, or PBMCs.

Per the original data handling: Quantification of nucleated cells was approximated via reference gene primer amplification. The assay was immunoSEQ multiplex PCR, and TCRdb's table has in-frame clones only and misses some. The D gene and trimming were derived from the DNA, and the V and J assignments and clone size from that table. Found here are tens of thousands of clones, around 92% of them singletons; the top ten hold roughly 3.5%. CDR3 size: 16 residues. Trimming at V came to 1 base and at J to 2 bases, leaving 7 bases not matched to a gene. From germline, CDR1 is GTSNPN and CDR2 SVGIG (reference sequence).

The chain employs TRBV30 and TRBJ1-5; 8 nucleotides agree with TRBD1. Input material: peripheral blood. This clonotype originated in a human donor in a cohort sampled during active COVID-19. As DNA, the CDR3 is TGTGCCTGGAGTGGACAGGGGTCTAGGGGCAATCAGCCCCAGCATTTT. Its translation is CAWSGQGSRGNQPQHF.